These T cell receptor beta chains were read from a single sample in a study of CD4 T cells in relation to SARS-CoV-2 and coronaviruses. Sequenced by immunoSEQ multiplex PCR; TCRdb stores in-frame clones only, minus some. This sample has about 38,000 clones, with around nine tenths found just once. What was sequenced was memory CD4+ T cells from PBMCs. Every receptor here comes from an adult with COVID-19. CDR3s include the opening cysteine and the closing phenylalanine or tryptophan. D genes are given only for firm matches. Size values are once, few and many counts, or a class for expanded clones, and some rows have none.

j_call: TRBJ1-1
d_call: NA
clone_size: NA
v_call: TRBV18
cdr3_nt: TGTGCCAGCTCACCACCGAACGGCGGTGAAGCTTTCTTT
cdr3_aa: CASSPPNGGEAFF

j_call: TRBJ2-1
d_call: NA
clone_size: NA
v_call: TRBV15
cdr3_nt: TGTGCCACCAGCAGAGATTTAAGGACAGATTACAATGAGCAGTTCTTC
cdr3_aa: CATSRDLRTDYNEQFF

j_call: TRBJ2-3
d_call: NA
clone_size: NA
v_call: TRBV18
cdr3_nt: TGTGCCAGCTCACCACGAGACACAGATACGCAGTATTTT
cdr3_aa: CASSPRDTDTQYF

j_call: TRBJ2-3
d_call: NA
clone_size: NA
v_call: TRBV9
cdr3_nt: TGTGCCAGCAGCGTAAAGGGATATACGCAGTATTTT
cdr3_aa: CASSVKGYTQYF

j_call: TRBJ1-2
d_call: TRBD1
clone_size: NA
v_call: TRBV11-2
cdr3_nt: TGTGCCAGCAGCCCACGCCGGGACAGGGGTTATCATGGCTACACCTTC
cdr3_aa: CASSPRRDRGYHGYTF

j_call: TRBJ1-2
d_call: NA
clone_size: NA
v_call: TRBV6-5
cdr3_nt: TGTGCCAGCAGTTACTCCGGGGTAGTAAACTATGGCTACACCTTC
cdr3_aa: CASSYSGVVNYGYTF

j_call: TRBJ2-5
d_call: NA
clone_size: NA
v_call: TRBV5-1
cdr3_nt: TGCGCCAGCAGCTTGGTCCTAGGGTCGGAGACCCAGTACTTC
cdr3_aa: CASSLVLGSETQYF

j_call: TRBJ2-2
d_call: TRBD1
clone_size: NA
v_call: TRBV29-1
cdr3_nt: TGCAGCGTGGGGTTTGGACAGGGGGCATCCGGGGAGCTGTTTTTT
cdr3_aa: CSVGFGQGASGELFF

j_call: TRBJ1-6
d_call: TRBD1
clone_size: NA
v_call: TRBV6-5
cdr3_nt: TGTGCCAGCAGTTGGGACAGGTCCAATTCACCCCTCCACTTT
cdr3_aa: CASSWDRSNSPLHF

j_call: TRBJ2-3
d_call: NA
clone_size: NA
v_call: TRBV6-6
cdr3_nt: TGTGCCAGCAGTTCCCCGCCGGACGCGACAGATACGCAGTATTTT
cdr3_aa: CASSSPPDATDTQYF

j_call: TRBJ1-6
d_call: NA
clone_size: NA
v_call: TRBV3-1/TRBV3-2
cdr3_nt: TGTGCCAGCAGGGGAATAAGGTTTTCACCCCTCCACTTT
cdr3_aa: CASRGIRFSPLHF

j_call: TRBJ2-4
d_call: TRBD2
clone_size: NA
v_call: TRBV12-3/TRBV12-4
cdr3_nt: TGTGCCAGCAGTCCGCGACTAGCTCACATTCAGTACTTC
cdr3_aa: CASSPRLAHIQYF

j_call: TRBJ2-1
d_call: TRBD2
clone_size: NA
v_call: TRBV11-3
cdr3_nt: TGTGCCAGCAGCCTAAACGGGGGGGTTCTCAATGAGCAGTTCTTC
cdr3_aa: CASSLNGGVLNEQFF

j_call: TRBJ2-3
d_call: TRBD2
clone_size: NA
v_call: TRBV5-5
cdr3_nt: TGTGCCAGCAGCTTTTTGCGGGGGGCCCTACGCCTCACAGATACGCAGTATTTT
cdr3_aa: CASSFLRGALRLTDTQYF

j_call: TRBJ1-1
d_call: TRBD1
clone_size: few
v_call: TRBV18
cdr3_nt: TGTGCCAGCTCACCGACAGGGTTGGGCACTGAAGCTTTCTTT
cdr3_aa: CASSPTGLGTEAFF

j_call: TRBJ1-1
d_call: NA
clone_size: NA
v_call: TRBV6-5
cdr3_nt: TGTGCCAGCAGCGCCCCCCCGAACACTGAAGCTTTCTTT
cdr3_aa: CASSAPPNTEAFF

j_call: TRBJ2-3
d_call: NA
clone_size: NA
v_call: TRBV11-3
cdr3_nt: TGTGCCAGCAGCGGGGGAGGCTGGGGAAACACAGATACGCAGTATTTT
cdr3_aa: CASSGGGWGNTDTQYF

j_call: TRBJ1-1
d_call: NA
clone_size: NA
v_call: TRBV5-1
cdr3_nt: TGCGCCAGCAGCTCAACAAAGATGGAGACTGAAGCTTTCTTT
cdr3_aa: CASSSTKMETEAFF

j_call: TRBJ2-3
d_call: NA
clone_size: NA
v_call: TRBV5-1
cdr3_nt: TGCGCCAGCAGCTTAGACCTCTTGACAGATACGCAGTATTTT
cdr3_aa: CASSLDLLTDTQYF

j_call: TRBJ1-4
d_call: NA
clone_size: NA
v_call: TRBV30
cdr3_nt: TGTGCCTGGAGTGAACGTAGACAGAATGAAAAACTGTTTTTT
cdr3_aa: CAWSERRQNEKLFF

j_call: TRBJ1-5
d_call: NA
clone_size: NA
v_call: TRBV6-6
cdr3_nt: TGTGCCAGCAGTCCCCCCCCCGCATCCTTCACGGGGGACGCGACCCAGCATTTT
cdr3_aa: CASSPPPASFTGDATQHF

j_call: TRBJ2-7
d_call: NA
clone_size: NA
v_call: TRBV18
cdr3_nt: TGTGCCAGCTCAGGGGGCTTTTCCTACGAGCAGTACTTC
cdr3_aa: CASSGGFSYEQYF

j_call: TRBJ2-1
d_call: NA
clone_size: NA
v_call: TRBV20-1
cdr3_nt: TGCAGTGCTAGAGATACTATTCCGTTCTTC
cdr3_aa: CSARDTIPFF

j_call: TRBJ1-2
d_call: NA
clone_size: NA
v_call: TRBV19
cdr3_nt: TGTGCCAGTATGAGCGGGGATACTAACTATGGCCACACCTTC
cdr3_aa: CASMSGDTNYGHTF

j_call: TRBJ2-3
d_call: NA
clone_size: NA
v_call: TRBV10-2
cdr3_nt: TGCGCCAGCAGTGAGCTAGGGACCGGCGGGGCAGATACGCAGTATTTT
cdr3_aa: CASSELGTGGADTQYF

j_call: TRBJ1-5
d_call: NA
clone_size: NA
v_call: TRBV28
cdr3_nt: TGTGCCAGCACCCAATTCCTTAGCAATCAGCCCCAGCATTTT
cdr3_aa: CASTQFLSNQPQHF

j_call: TRBJ2-5
d_call: TRBD1
clone_size: NA
v_call: TRBV7-9
cdr3_nt: TGTGCCAGCAGCTTAGGGACAGGCTCGTGGGAGACCCAGTACTTC
cdr3_aa: CASSLGTGSWETQYF

j_call: TRBJ1-1
d_call: NA
clone_size: NA
v_call: TRBV3-1/TRBV3-2
cdr3_nt: TGTGCCAGCAGCCAATTGGGAGGGGGGCCAAATGAAGCTTTCTTT
cdr3_aa: CASSQLGGGPNEAFF

j_call: TRBJ1-6
d_call: NA
clone_size: NA
v_call: TRBV4-1
cdr3_nt: TGCGCCAGCAGCCAAGCCGGGGGCAATAATTCACCCCTCCACTTT
cdr3_aa: CASSQAGGNNSPLHF

j_call: TRBJ2-1
d_call: NA
clone_size: NA
v_call: TRBV11-3
cdr3_nt: TGTGCCAGCAGCTTAAGGGGACTGTACAATGAGCAGTTCTTC
cdr3_aa: CASSLRGLYNEQFF

j_call: TRBJ1-1
d_call: NA
clone_size: NA
v_call: TRBV11-3
cdr3_nt: TGTGCCAGCAGCTTAAGGGAGAGGGCTTTCTTT
cdr3_aa: CASSLRERAFF

j_call: TRBJ2-5
d_call: TRBD2
clone_size: NA
v_call: TRBV6-2/TRBV6-3
cdr3_nt: TGTGCCAGCAGCCTAGCGGGGGGGCCCCAAGAGACCCAGTACTTC
cdr3_aa: CASSLAGGPQETQYF

j_call: TRBJ1-6
d_call: NA
clone_size: NA
v_call: TRBV3-1/TRBV3-2
cdr3_nt: TGTGCCAGCAGCCAAGCGGGCGGGGCGTCCTATAATTCACCCCTCCACTTT
cdr3_aa: CASSQAGGASYNSPLHF

j_call: TRBJ1-1
d_call: NA
clone_size: once
v_call: TRBV7-9
cdr3_nt: TGTGCCAGCAGCTCTAGGGTTGGCACTGAAGCTTTCTTT
cdr3_aa: CASSSRVGTEAFF